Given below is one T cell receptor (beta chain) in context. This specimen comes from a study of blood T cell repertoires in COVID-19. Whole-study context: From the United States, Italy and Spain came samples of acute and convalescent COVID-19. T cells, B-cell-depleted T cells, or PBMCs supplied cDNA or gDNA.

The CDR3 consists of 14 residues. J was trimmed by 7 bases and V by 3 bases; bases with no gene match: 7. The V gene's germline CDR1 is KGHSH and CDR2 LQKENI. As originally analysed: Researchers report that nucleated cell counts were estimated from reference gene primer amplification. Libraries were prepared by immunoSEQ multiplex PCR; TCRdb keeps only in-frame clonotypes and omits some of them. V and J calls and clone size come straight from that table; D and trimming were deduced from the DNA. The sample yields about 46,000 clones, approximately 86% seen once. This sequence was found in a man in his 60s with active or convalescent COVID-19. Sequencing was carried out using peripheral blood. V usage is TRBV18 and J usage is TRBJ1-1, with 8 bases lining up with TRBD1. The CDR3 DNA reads TGTGCCAGCTCACCCTCAGGGGGCGCCGTTGAAGCTTTCTTT. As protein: CASSPSGGAVEAFF.